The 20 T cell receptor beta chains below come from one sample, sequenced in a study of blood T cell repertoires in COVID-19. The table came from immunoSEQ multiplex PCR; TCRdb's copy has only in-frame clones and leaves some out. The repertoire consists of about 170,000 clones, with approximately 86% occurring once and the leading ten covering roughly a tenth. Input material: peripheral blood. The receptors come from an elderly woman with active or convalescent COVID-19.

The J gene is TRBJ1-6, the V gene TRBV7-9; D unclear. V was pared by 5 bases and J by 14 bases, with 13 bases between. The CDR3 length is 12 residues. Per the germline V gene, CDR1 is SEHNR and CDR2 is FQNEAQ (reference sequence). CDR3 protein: CASSDTSGSLHF. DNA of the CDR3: TGTGCCAGCAGCGATACAAGCGGATCCCTCCACTTT.

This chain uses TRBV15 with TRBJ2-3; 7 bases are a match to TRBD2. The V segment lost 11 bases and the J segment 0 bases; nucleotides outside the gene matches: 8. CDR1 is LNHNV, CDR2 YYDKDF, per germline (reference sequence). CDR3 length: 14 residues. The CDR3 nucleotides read TGTGCCGTACGTAGCGGGTCAAGCACAGATACGCAGTATTTT. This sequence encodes CAVRSGSSTDTQYF. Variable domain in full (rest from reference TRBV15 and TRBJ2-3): DAMVIQNPRYQVTQFGKPVTLSCSQTLNHNVMYWYQQKSSQAPKLLFHYYDKDFNNEADTPDNFQSRRPNTSFCFLDIRSPGLGDTAMYLCAVRSGSSTDTQYFGPGTRLTVL.

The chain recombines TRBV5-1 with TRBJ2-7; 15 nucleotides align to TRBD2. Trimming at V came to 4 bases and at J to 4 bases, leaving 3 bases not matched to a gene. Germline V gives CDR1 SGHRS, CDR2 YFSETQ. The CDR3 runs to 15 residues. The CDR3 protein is CASSLGLAGGYEQYF. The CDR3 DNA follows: TGCGCCAGCAGCCTCGGACTAGCGGGAGGGTACGAGCAGTACTTC.

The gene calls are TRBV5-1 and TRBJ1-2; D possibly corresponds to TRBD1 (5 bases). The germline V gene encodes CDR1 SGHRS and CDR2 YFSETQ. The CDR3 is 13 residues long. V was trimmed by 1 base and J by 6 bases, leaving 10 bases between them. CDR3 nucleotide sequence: TGCGCCAGCAGCTTGTTGGAAGGGGATGGCTACACCTTC. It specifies CASSLLEGDGYTF.

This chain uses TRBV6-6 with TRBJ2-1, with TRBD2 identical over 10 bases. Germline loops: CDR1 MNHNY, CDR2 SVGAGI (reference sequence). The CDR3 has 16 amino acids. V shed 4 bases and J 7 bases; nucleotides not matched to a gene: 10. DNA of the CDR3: TGTGCCAGCAGTTCTCAAGCGGGAGGGCCGGCGAATGAGCAGTTCTTC. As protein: CASSSQAGGPANEQFF.

In nucleotides, the CDR3 is TGTGCCAGCAGCGTAGAGGGCCGAGCGGTGGCTTTCTTT. It specifies CASSVEGRAVAFF. The chain links TRBV9 to TRBJ1-1; D is unclear. V was cut by 0 bases and J by 11 bases, with 14 bases left in between. Per the germline V gene, CDR1 is SGDLS and CDR2 is YYNGEE. This CDR3 contains 13 residues. Using reference TRBV9 and TRBJ1-1 for the parts outside the CDR3, the full variable domain is DSGVTQTPKHLITATGQRVTLRCSPRSGDLSVYWYQQSLDQGLQFLIQYYNGEERAKGNILERFSAQQFPDLHSELNLSSLELGDSALYFCASSVEGRAVAFFGQGTRLTVV.

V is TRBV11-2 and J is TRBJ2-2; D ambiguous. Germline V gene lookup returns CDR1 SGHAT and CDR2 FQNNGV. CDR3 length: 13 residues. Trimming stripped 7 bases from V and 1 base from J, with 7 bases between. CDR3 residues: CASNTGNTGELFF. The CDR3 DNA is TGTGCCAGCAACACGGGGAACACCGGGGAGCTGTTTTTT.

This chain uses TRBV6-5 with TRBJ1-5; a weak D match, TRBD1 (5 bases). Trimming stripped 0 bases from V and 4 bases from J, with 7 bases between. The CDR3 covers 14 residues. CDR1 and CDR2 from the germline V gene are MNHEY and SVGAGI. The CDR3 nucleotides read TGTGCCAGCAGTTACTCAGGACAAAATCAGCCCCAGCATTTT. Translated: CASSYSGQNQPQHF.

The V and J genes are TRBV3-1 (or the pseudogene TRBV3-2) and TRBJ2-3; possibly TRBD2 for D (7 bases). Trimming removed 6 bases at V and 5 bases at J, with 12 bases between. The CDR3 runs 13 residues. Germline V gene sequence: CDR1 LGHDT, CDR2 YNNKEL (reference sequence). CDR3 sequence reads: CASSGGAGDTQYF. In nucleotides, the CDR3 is TGTGCCAGCAGTGGGGGGGCCGGAGATACGCAGTATTTT.

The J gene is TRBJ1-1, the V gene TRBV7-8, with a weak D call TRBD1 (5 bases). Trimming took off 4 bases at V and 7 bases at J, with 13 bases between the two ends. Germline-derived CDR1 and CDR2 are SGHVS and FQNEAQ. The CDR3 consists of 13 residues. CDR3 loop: CASSSVVRDEAFF. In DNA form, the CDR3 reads TGTGCCAGCAGCTCAGTGGTCAGGGATGAAGCTTTCTTT. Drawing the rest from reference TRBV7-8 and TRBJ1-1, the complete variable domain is GAGVSQSPRYKVAKRGQDVALRCDPISGHVSLFWYQQALGQGPEFLTYFQNEAQLDKSGLPSDRFFAERPEGSVSTLKIQRTQQEDSAVYLCASSSVVRDEAFFGQGTRLTVV.

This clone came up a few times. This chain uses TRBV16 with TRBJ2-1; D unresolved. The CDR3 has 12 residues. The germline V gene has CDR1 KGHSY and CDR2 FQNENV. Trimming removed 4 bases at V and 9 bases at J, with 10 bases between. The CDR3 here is CASSPAASEQFF. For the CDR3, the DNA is TGTGCCAGCAGCCCGGCGGCCAGTGAGCAGTTCTTC.

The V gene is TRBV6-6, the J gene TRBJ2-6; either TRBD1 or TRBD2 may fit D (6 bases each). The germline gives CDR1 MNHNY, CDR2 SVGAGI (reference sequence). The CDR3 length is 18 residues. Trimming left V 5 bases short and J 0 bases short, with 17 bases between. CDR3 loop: CASSRGRGTSSGANVLTF. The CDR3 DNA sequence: TGTGCCAGCAGTCGGGGGCGCGGGACCTCCTCTGGGGCCAACGTCCTGACTTTC.

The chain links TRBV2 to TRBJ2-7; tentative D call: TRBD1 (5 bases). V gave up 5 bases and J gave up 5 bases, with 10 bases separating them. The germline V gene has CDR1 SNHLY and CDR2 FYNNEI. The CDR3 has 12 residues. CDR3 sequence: CASSKQGDEQYF. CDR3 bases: TGTGCCAGCAGTAAGCAAGGGGACGAGCAGTACTTC.

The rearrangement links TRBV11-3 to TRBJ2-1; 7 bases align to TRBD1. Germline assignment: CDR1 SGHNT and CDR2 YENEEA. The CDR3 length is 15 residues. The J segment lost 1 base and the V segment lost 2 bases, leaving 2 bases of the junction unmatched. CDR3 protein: CASSLSRGSYNEQFF. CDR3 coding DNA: TGTGCCAGCAGCTTATCCAGGGGGTCCTACAATGAGCAGTTCTTC. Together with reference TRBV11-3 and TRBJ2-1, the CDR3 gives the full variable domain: EAGVVQSPRYKIIEKKQPVAFWCNPISGHNTLYWYLQNLGQGPELLIRYENEEAVDDSQLPKDRFSAERLKGVDSTLKIQPAELGDSAVYLCASSLSRGSYNEQFFGPGTRLTVL.

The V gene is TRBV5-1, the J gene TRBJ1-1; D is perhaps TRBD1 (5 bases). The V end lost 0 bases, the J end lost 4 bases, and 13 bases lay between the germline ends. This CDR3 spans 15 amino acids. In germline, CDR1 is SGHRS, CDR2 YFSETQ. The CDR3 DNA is TGCGCCAGCAGCTTGGAGTCTGTAAGGGGCACTGAAGCTTTCTTT. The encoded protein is CASSLESVRGTEAFF.

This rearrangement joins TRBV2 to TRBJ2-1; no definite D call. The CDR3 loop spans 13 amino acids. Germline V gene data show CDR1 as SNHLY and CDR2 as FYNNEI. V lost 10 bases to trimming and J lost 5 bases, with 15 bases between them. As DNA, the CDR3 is TGTGCCACCAGCGCGGTAGTCGACAATGAGCAGTTCTTC. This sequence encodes CATSAVVDNEQFF.

The CDR3 here is CASSDAGLAASYEQYF. CDR3 bases: TGTGCCAGCAGTGACGCCGGACTAGCGGCATCCTACGAGCAGTACTTC. The chain employs TRBV6-1 and TRBJ2-7; 10 nucleotides agree with TRBD2. This CDR3 has 16 residues. The germline V gene has CDR1 MNHNS and CDR2 SASEGT. The junction had 6 bases not matched to a gene; V was cut back by 3 bases and J by 1 base.

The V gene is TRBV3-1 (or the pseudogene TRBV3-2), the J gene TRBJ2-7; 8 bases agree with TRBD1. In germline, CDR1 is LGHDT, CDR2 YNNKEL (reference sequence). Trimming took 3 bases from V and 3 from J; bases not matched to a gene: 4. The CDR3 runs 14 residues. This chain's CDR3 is CASSQTDRDYEQYF. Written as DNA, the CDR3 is TGTGCCAGCAGCCAGACGGACAGGGACTACGAGCAGTACTTC.

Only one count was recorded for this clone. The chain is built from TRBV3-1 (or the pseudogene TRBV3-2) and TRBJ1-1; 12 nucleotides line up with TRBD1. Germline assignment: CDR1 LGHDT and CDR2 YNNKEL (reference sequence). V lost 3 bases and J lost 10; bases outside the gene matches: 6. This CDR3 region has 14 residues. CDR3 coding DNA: TGTGCCAGCAGCCAGGGACAGGGGGCGGGTGGAGCTTTCTTT. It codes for CASSQGQGAGGAFF.

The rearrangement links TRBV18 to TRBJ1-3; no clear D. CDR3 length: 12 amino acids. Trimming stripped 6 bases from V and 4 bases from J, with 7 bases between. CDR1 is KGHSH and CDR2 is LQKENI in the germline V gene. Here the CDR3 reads CASSLSGNTIYF. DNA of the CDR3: TGTGCCAGCTCCCTCTCGGGAAACACCATATATTTT.